This record looks at one TCR beta chain sequence and its context. Its cognate antigen is unknown. Sequencing was performed with immunoSEQ multiplex PCR; in TCRdb, only in-frame clones are kept and a portion is missing. The table records roughly 120,000 clones, about 86% of them present only once. The data were obtained in a study of T cell responses to AZD1222 COVID-19 vaccine. Study-wide findings and caveats: A mostly white British donor set with more females was recruited, and clonal diversity was possibly underestimated. Repertoires were obtained only post-peak T cell response. Just a handful of people given AZD1222 tested seropositive at baseline.

V lost 3 bases, J lost 1 base, and 5 bases stayed unmatched. The germline V gene has CDR1 SGHDT and CDR2 YYEEEE. This CDR3 comprises 15 residues. The rearrangement links TRBV5-6 to TRBJ1-2; the match to TRBD1 covers 8 bases. This TCR came from an adult in good health. Sample: peripheral blood, taken on day 0 of AZD1222 vaccination. The CDR3 DNA sequence: TGTGCCAGCAGCTGGACGGACAGGGATAACTATGGCTACACCTTC. Protein sequence: CASSWTDRDNYGYTF.